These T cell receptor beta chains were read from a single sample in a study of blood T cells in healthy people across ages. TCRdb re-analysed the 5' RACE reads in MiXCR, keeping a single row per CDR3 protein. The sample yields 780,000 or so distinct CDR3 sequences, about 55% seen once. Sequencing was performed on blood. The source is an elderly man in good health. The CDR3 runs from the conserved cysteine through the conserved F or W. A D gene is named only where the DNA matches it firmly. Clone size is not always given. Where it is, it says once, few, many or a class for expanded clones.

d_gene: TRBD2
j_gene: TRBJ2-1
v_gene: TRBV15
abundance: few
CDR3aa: CATSREQAGSGNEQFF
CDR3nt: TGTGCCACCAGCAGAGAACAAGCGGGAAGTGGGAATGAGCAGTTCTTC

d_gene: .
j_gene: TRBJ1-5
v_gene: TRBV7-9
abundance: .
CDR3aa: CASSLARSGNQPQHF
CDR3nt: TGTGCCAGCAGCTTAGCAAGGTCAGGGAATCAGCCCCAGCATTTT

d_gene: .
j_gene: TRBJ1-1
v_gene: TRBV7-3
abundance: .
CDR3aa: CASSLSPWVTEAFF
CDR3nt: TGTGCCAGCAGCTTAAGTCCCTGGGTCACTGAAGCTTTCTTT

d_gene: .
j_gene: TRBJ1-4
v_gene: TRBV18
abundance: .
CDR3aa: CASSWSPNEKLFF
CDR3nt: TGTGCCAGCTCATGGTCGCCTAATGAAAAACTGTTTTTT

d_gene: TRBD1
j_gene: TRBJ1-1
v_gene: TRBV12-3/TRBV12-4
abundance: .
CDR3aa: CASRHWDSEAFF
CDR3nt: TGTGCCAGCAGGCACTGGGACAGCGAAGCTTTCTTT

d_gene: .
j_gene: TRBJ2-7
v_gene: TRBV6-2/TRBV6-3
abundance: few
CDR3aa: CASRDPINGEQYF
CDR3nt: TGTGCCAGCAGGGATCCGATAAATGGCGAGCAGTACTTC

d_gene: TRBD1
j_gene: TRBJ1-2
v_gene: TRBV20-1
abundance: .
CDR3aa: CSATKPTGVAYGYTF
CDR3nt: TGCAGTGCTACGAAACCGACAGGGGTGGCTTATGGCTACACCTTC

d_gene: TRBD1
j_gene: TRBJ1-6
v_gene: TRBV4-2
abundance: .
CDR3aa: CASSPGQGATGNSPLHF
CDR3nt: TGTGCCAGCAGCCCAGGACAGGGGGCGACGGGAAATTCACCCCTCCACTTT

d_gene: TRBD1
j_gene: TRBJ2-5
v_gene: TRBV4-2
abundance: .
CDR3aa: CASSLGQGGVGETQYF
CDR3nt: TGTGCCAGCAGCTTGGGACAGGGGGGGGTAGGAGAGACCCAGTACTTC

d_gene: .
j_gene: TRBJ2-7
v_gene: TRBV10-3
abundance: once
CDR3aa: CAIRFGGYEQYF
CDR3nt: TGTGCCATCAGGTTTGGGGGATACGAGCAGTACTTC

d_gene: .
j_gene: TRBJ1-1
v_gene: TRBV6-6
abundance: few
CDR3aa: CASSYNGGGGAFF
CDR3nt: TGTGCCAGCAGTTACAATGGGGGAGGCGGAGCTTTCTTT

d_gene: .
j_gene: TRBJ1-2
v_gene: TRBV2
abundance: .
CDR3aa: CASREPGRPSGYTF
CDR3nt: TGTGCCAGCAGGGAACCGGGACGGCCCTCTGGCTACACCTTC

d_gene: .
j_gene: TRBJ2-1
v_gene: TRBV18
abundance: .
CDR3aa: CASSMSGEQFF
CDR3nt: TGTGCCAGCTCAATGTCCGGTGAGCAGTTCTTC

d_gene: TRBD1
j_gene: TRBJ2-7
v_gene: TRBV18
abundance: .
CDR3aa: CASSPPGQVYNEQYF
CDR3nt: TGTGCCAGCTCACCCCCGGGACAGGTTTACAATGAGCAGTACTTC

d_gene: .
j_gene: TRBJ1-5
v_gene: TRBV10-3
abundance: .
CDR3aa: CAISADSRGNQPQHF
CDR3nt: TGTGCCATCAGTGCCGATTCGAGGGGCAATCAGCCCCAGCATTTT

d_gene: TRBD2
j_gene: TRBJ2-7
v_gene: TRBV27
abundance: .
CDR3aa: CASRKTAGGGYEQYF
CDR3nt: TGTGCCAGCCGTAAAACAGCGGGAGGGGGGTACGAGCAGTACTTC

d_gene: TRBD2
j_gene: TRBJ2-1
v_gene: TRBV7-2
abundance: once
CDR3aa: CASSSEGTSGIYNEQFF
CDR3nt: TGTGCCAGCAGCTCAGAAGGGACTAGCGGAATATACAATGAGCAGTTCTTC

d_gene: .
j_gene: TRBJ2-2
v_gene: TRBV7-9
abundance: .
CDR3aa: CASLRTGVITGELFF
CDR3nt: TGTGCCAGCCTTAGGACGGGGGTAATCACCGGGGAGCTGTTTTTT